These 30 T cell receptor beta chains share one sample of origin, sequenced in a study of cytomegalovirus exposure and HLA in healthy donors. PCR was performed using 60 Vbeta and 13 Jbeta primers. This table comes from immunoSEQ multiplex PCR, and its TCRdb copy is limited to in-frame clones, with some not included. Among some 150,000 clones listed, approximately 73% were seen once. The sample comprised PBMCs. These TCRs come from a human donor in good health.

This chain joins TRBV19 and TRBJ2-3; D unclear. The CDR3 covers 14 residues. V was cut by 3 bases and J by 0 bases, with 7 bases left in between. CDR1 LNHDA and CDR2 SQIVND come from the germline V gene (reference sequence). The DNA for the CDR3 is TGTGCCAGTAGTATGGGCGACAGCACAGATACGCAGTATTTT. Its protein is CASSMGDSTDTQYF. Full variable domain (remainder filled in from reference TRBV19 and TRBJ2-3): DGGITQSPKYLFRKEGQNVTLSCEQNLNHDAMYWYRQDPGQGLRLIYYSQIVNDFQKGDIAEGYSVSREKKESFPLTVTSAQKNPTAFYLCASSMGDSTDTQYFGPGTRLTVL.

The chain recombines TRBV27 with TRBJ1-2; a weak D match, TRBD1 (5 bases). The V gene lost 2 bases and the J gene lost 4 bases, with 14 bases spanning the gap. From germline, CDR1 is MNHEY and CDR2 SMNVEV (reference sequence). This CDR3 has 15 residues. The CDR3 spells CASSLIGGEGYGYTF. Written as DNA, the CDR3 is TGTGCCAGCAGTTTAATTGGGGGGGAGGGCTATGGCTACACCTTC.

The rearrangement joins TRBV5-4 to TRBJ1-1; 10 bases match TRBD1. The CDR3 extends over 14 amino acids. V was clipped by 2 bases and J by 4 bases; unmatched bases: 2. Per germline, CDR1 SGHNT and CDR2 YYREEE (reference sequence). This CDR3 is CASSFRTGGTEAFF. The CDR3 DNA reads as TGTGCCAGCAGCTTCCGGACAGGGGGCACTGAAGCTTTCTTT. Full variable domain (rest looked up from reference TRBV5-4 and TRBJ1-1): ETGVTQSPTHLIKTRGQQVTLRCSSQSGHNTVSWYQQALGQGPQFIFQYYREEENGRGNFPPRFSGLQFPNYSSELNVNALELDDSALYLCASSFRTGGTEAFFGQGTRLTVV.

This clone was seen a single time. The V and J genes are TRBV11-3 and TRBJ2-1, with D possibly being TRBD1 (6 bases). Between the trimmed V and J ends, which lost 4 bases and 5 bases, there was a span of 15 bases. The CDR3 sequence is 15 residues long. Per the germline V gene, CDR1 is SGHNT and CDR2 is YENEEA. This chain's CDR3 is CASSSRDNYHNEQFF. In DNA, the CDR3 is TGTGCCAGCAGCTCCCGGGACAATTACCACAATGAGCAGTTCTTC. The full variable domain, in which reference TRBV11-3 and TRBJ2-1 provide the parts outside the CDR3, is EAGVVQSPRYKIIEKKQPVAFWCNPISGHNTLYWYLQNLGQGPELLIRYENEEAVDDSQLPKDRFSAERLKGVDSTLKIQPAELGDSAVYLCASSSRDNYHNEQFFGPGTRLTVL.

The chain carries TRBV5-4 and TRBJ1-2; 7 positions agree with TRBD1. The junction had 8 bases not matched to a gene; V was cut back by 4 bases and J by 8 bases. The CDR3 covers 13 residues. Per germline, CDR1 SGHNT and CDR2 YYREEE (reference sequence). CDR3 amino acids: CASSRQGSGGYTF. The CDR3 DNA is TGTGCCAGCAGCCGACAGGGATCGGGAGGCTACACCTTC.

This clone has just one count. The sample has other DNA sequences that encode this CDR3 too. This sequence joins TRBV5-1 and TRBJ2-1; 11 bases are shared with TRBD2. With V trimmed by 2 bases and J by 4 bases, 2 bases remained unmatched. CDR1 and CDR2 from the germline V gene are SGHRS and YFSETQ. The CDR3 sequence is 15 residues long. The CDR3 is CASSLLAGEYNEQFF. The CDR3 DNA follows: TGCGCCAGCAGCTTACTAGCGGGAGAGTACAATGAGCAGTTCTTC.

The chain links TRBV2 to TRBJ2-2; TRBD2 aligns across 7 bases. After removal of 5 bases from V and 0 bases from J, the junction contained 3 bases not matched to a gene. The CDR3 loop spans 15 amino acids. Germline lookup yields CDR1 SNHLY and CDR2 FYNNEI. The CDR3 DNA follows: TGTGCCAGCAGTAGGACTAGTCCGAACACCGGGGAGCTGTTTTTT. It is translated as CASSRTSPNTGELFF. The whole variable domain, filled in from reference TRBV2 and TRBJ2-2, reads EPEVTQTPSHQVTQMGQEVILRCVPISNHLYFYWYRQILGQKVEFLVSFYNNEISEKSEIFDDQFSVERPDGSNFTLKIRSTKLEDSAMYFCASSRTSPNTGELFFGEGSRLTVL.

This chain connects TRBV6-1 to TRBJ2-5; TRBD2 agrees at 7 bases. From germline, CDR1 is MNHNS and CDR2 SASEGT. This CDR3 spans 13 amino acids. J lost 5 bases, V lost 6 bases, and 6 bases had no gene match. As DNA, the CDR3 is TGTGCCAGCAGAACGGGGGGAATGGAGACCCAGTACTTC. Translation: CASRTGGMETQYF.

This clone was seen a few times. The V call is TRBV10-3, the J call TRBJ2-2; 7 bases fit TRBD1. The germline CDR1 and CDR2 sequences are ENHRY and SYGVKD. The J segment lost 2 bases and the V segment lost 6 bases, leaving 6 bases of the junction unmatched. CDR3 length: 15 amino acids. The CDR3 sequence is CAIRSGTENTGELFF. DNA for the CDR3: TGTGCCATCAGATCCGGGACAGAAAACACCGGGGAGCTGTTTTTT.

The chain links TRBV5-1 to TRBJ2-5; 12 positions agree with TRBD2. This CDR3 contains 16 residues. Trimming took 3 bases from V and 1 from J; bases not matched to a gene: 4. The germline gives CDR1 SGHRS, CDR2 YFSETQ. CDR3 DNA: TGCGCCAGCAGCTCTCGACTAGCGGGGGCCCAAGAGACCCAGTACTTC. Its translation is CASSSRLAGAQETQYF.

V and J are TRBV5-1 and TRBJ2-7, with D possibly TRBD1 on 6 matching bases. Germline CDR1 reads SGHRS; CDR2 reads YFSETQ. The CDR3 has 14 amino acids. V lost 0 bases to trimming and J lost 2 bases, with 9 bases between them. The CDR3 reads CASSLGQEPYEQYF. DNA for the CDR3: TGCGCCAGCAGCTTGGGACAGGAACCCTACGAGCAGTACTTC. Based on the CDR3 plus reference TRBV5-1 and TRBJ2-7, the full variable domain is KAGVTQTPRYLIKTRGQQVTLSCSPISGHRSVSWYQQTPGQGLQFLFEYFSETQRNKGNFPGRFSGRQFSNSRSEMNVSTLELGDSALYLCASSLGQEPYEQYFGPGTRLTVT.

The chain is built from TRBV5-4 and TRBJ1-2, with 9 bases aligning to TRBD1. CDR3 length: 16 amino acids. The V segment lost 4 bases and the J segment 0 bases; nucleotides outside the gene matches: 7. Germline loops: CDR1 SGHNT, CDR2 YYREEE (reference sequence). This chain's CDR3 is CASSGTGSATNYGYTF. The DNA of the CDR3 is TGTGCCAGCAGCGGGACAGGGTCCGCTACTAACTATGGCTACACCTTC.

The genes are TRBV5-6 and TRBJ2-5; D perhaps matches TRBD1 (5 bases). CDR1 and CDR2 from the germline V gene are SGHDT and YYEEEE. The CDR3 sequence is 15 residues long. The V gene lost 0 bases and the J gene lost 3 bases, with 12 bases spanning the gap. The CDR3 protein is CASSLASRTKETQYF. CDR3 nucleotide sequence: TGTGCCAGCAGCTTGGCCAGCCGGACAAAAGAGACCCAGTACTTC.

This clone is medium-sized by share. The chain employs TRBV6-1 and TRBJ1-1; D gene uncertain. The germline V and J ends were trimmed by 1 base and 5 bases, with 11 bases remaining between them. CDR1 is MNHNS, CDR2 SASEGT, per germline. This CDR3 has 14 residues. Here the CDR3 reads CASSEGKGGTEAFF. The CDR3 coding sequence is TGTGCCAGCAGTGAAGGTAAGGGCGGGACTGAAGCTTTCTTT.

The gene calls are TRBV28 and TRBJ1-1, with unresolved D. Trimming cost V 3 bases and J 6 bases, with 11 bases left between them. Germline CDR1 MDHEN, CDR2 SYDVKM. CDR3 size: 13 residues. The CDR3 DNA sequence: TGTGCCAGCAGTTTGCTGAGTAGCCCTGAAGCTTTCTTT. Translating gives CASSLLSSPEAFF. The variable domain in full, completed from reference TRBV28 and TRBJ1-1, reads DVKVTQSSRYLVKRTGEKVFLECVQDMDHENMFWYRQDPGLGLRLIYFSYDVKMKEKGDIPEGYSVSREKKERFSLILESASTNQTSMYLCASSLLSSPEAFFGQGTRLTVV.

The gene calls are TRBV30 and TRBJ2-1; tentative D call: TRBD2 (7 bases). Trimming stripped 3 bases from V and 3 bases from J, with 18 bases between. CDR3 size: 16 residues. Germline CDR1 GTSNPN, CDR2 SVGIG (reference sequence). The CDR3 reads CAWSTGGGAFYNEQFF. The CDR3 nucleotides are TGTGCCTGGAGCACAGGAGGGGGGGCTTTCTACAATGAGCAGTTCTTC.

As to this clone: Other DNA variants within this sample encode the same CDR3. The V call is TRBV5-4, the J call TRBJ2-7; perhaps TRBD2 as D (6 bases). V lost 2 bases to trimming and J lost 5 bases, with 8 bases between them. This CDR3 contains 12 residues. Germline loops: CDR1 SGHNT, CDR2 YYREEE (reference sequence). CDR3 residues: CASSFGGDEQYF. The CDR3 DNA reads as TGTGCCAGCAGCTTTGGCGGGGACGAGCAGTACTTC. Filled out from reference TRBV5-4 and TRBJ2-7, the complete variable domain reads ETGVTQSPTHLIKTRGQQVTLRCSSQSGHNTVSWYQQALGQGPQFIFQYYREEENGRGNFPPRFSGLQFPNYSSELNVNALELDDSALYLCASSFGGDEQYFGPGTRLTVT.

CDR3 DNA: TGTGCCAGCAGCCCCGGGACAGGGCTATACTACGAGCAGTACTTC. Its translation: CASSPGTGLYYEQYF. V gene TRBV7-3 combines with J gene TRBJ2-7; 9 nucleotides align to TRBD1. Germline lookup yields CDR1 SGHTA and CDR2 FQGTGA. The CDR3 is made up of 15 amino acids. V trimming: 5 bases; J trimming: 3 bases; junction bases outside the gene matches: 8.

The J gene is TRBJ2-1, the V gene TRBV7-2, with D possibly TRBD2 on 6 matching bases. The V end was cut by 1 base, the J end by 8 bases, with 18 bases between. CDR1 is SGHTA, CDR2 FQGNSA, per germline. This CDR3 contains 16 residues. CDR3 loop: CASSLGGRNSFHEQFF. CDR3 DNA sequence: TGTGCCAGCAGCTTAGGGGGGAGGAACAGTTTCCATGAGCAGTTCTTC. Using reference TRBV7-2 and TRBJ2-1 for the parts outside the CDR3, the full variable domain is GAGVSQSPSNKVTEKGKDVELRCDPISGHTALYWYRQSLGQGLEFLIYFQGNSAPDKSGLPSDRFSAERTGGSVSTLTIQRTQQEDSAVYLCASSLGGRNSFHEQFFGPGTRLTVL.

The DNA of the CDR3 is TGCGCCAGCAGTCAACCGGGACAGCAAGAGACCCAGTACTTC. Encoded protein: CASSQPGQQETQYF. The rearrangement links TRBV10-1 to TRBJ2-5, with 7 bases matching TRBD1. Germline V gives CDR1 WNHNN, CDR2 SYGVQD (reference sequence). Germline trimming cut 5 bases from V and 2 bases from J; bases unmatched to any gene: 5. The CDR3 is made up of 14 amino acids.

This clone was seen a handful of times. This chain links TRBV27 with TRBJ1-4; a possible D gene is TRBD1 (6 bases). The germline gives CDR1 MNHEY, CDR2 SMNVEV (reference sequence). V dropped 2 bases and J dropped 7 bases, with 8 bases sitting between them. The CDR3 totals 13 residues. The CDR3 nucleotides read TGTGCCAGCAGTTTAAAAGGGGGTGAAAAACTGTTTTTT. Protein product: CASSLKGGEKLFF.

J is TRBJ2-1 and V is TRBV27; 7 nucleotides match TRBD2. The CDR3 has 14 amino acids. Germline V lookup: CDR1 MNHEY, CDR2 SMNVEV (reference sequence). Losses at the gene ends were 0 bases for V and 8 bases for J; bases not matched to a gene: 4. The CDR3 sequence: CASSLSAGDHEQFF. In DNA form, the CDR3 reads TGTGCCAGCAGTTTATCTGCGGGGGATCATGAGCAGTTCTTC.

The chain uses TRBV29-1 and TRBJ2-2; the D gene is possibly TRBD2 (5 bases). This CDR3 has 14 residues. Trimming stripped 4 bases from V and 3 bases from J, with 12 bases between. The V gene's germline CDR1 is SQVTM and CDR2 ANQGSEA. CDR3 nucleotides: TGCAGCGTTGTAGTACTAGGAGACACCGGGGAGCTGTTTTTT. It specifies CSVVVLGDTGELFF.

The chain recombines TRBV14 with TRBJ2-7, with D maybe TRBD1 (5 bases). Germline V gene data show CDR1 as SGHDN and CDR2 as FVKESK. V lost 0 bases to trimming and J lost 2 bases, with 17 bases between them. This CDR3 has 17 residues. The CDR3 DNA reads as TGTGCCAGCAGCCAAGAGGGTTGGGCAGGGCCCGCCTACGAGCAGTACTTC. As protein: CASSQEGWAGPAYEQYF.

This clone was seen many times. CDR3 in DNA: TGTGCCAGCTCACCACGCCAGGGGGACAATGAGCAGTTCTTC. It specifies CASSPRQGDNEQFF. V gene TRBV18 combines with J gene TRBJ2-1; 7 nucleotides match TRBD1. The CDR3 totals 14 residues. The V and J ends lost 1 base and 5 bases, in that order; junction bases with no gene match: 2. Germline CDR1 KGHSH, CDR2 LQKENI.

The V and J genes are TRBV27 and TRBJ2-2; D gene unclear. CDR1 is MNHEY, CDR2 SMNVEV, per germline (reference sequence). The CDR3 runs 13 residues. V lost 2 bases, J lost 5 bases, and 6 bases lay in between. The CDR3 reads CASSLSRTGELFF. CDR3 nucleotide sequence: TGTGCCAGCAGTTTAAGCAGGACCGGGGAGCTGTTTTTT.

This chain connects TRBV19 to TRBJ2-3, with no clear D. CDR3 length: 13 amino acids. Germline assignment: CDR1 LNHDA and CDR2 SQIVND (reference sequence). V was pared by 5 bases and J by 0 bases, with 6 bases between. The CDR3 bases are TGTGCCAGTAGTGTTACTAGCACAGATACGCAGTATTTT. Its translation is CASSVTSTDTQYF.

V usage is TRBV5-1 and J usage is TRBJ2-3; weak D call: TRBD1 (5 bases). The germline CDR1 and CDR2 sequences are SGHRS and YFSETQ. This CDR3 contains 14 residues. The V and J ends lost 7 bases and 3 bases respectively, with 15 bases between them. CDR3 nucleotides: TGCGCCAGCGTTGACACAGGCGGAACAGATACGCAGTATTTT. This gives the protein CASVDTGGTDTQYF.

The chain uses TRBV6-5 and TRBJ2-2, with D possibly matching TRBD1 (6 bases). Germline CDR1 and CDR2: MNHEY and SVGAGI. V was shortened by 6 bases and J by 7 bases, with 15 bases between the two germline ends. The CDR3 has 14 residues. The CDR3 is CASSYLEGVGELFF. The CDR3 DNA reads TGTGCCAGCAGCTACCTCGAGGGGGTCGGGGAGCTGTTTTTT.

The chain has TRBV14 and TRBJ2-1; D possibly corresponds to TRBD2 (6 bases). V gave up 3 bases and J gave up 9 bases, with 24 bases separating them. The CDR3 length is 17 residues. Germline V gene lookup returns CDR1 SGHDN and CDR2 FVKESK. This chain's CDR3 is CASSHSLRELASREQFF. For the CDR3, the DNA is TGTGCCAGCAGCCATTCATTGAGGGAACTAGCATCGCGTGAGCAGTTCTTC.